This T cell receptor beta chain came from a study of cytomegalovirus exposure and HLA in healthy donors (dated by TCRdb to about 2017). As for the study more broadly: An earlier analysis of 587 of the donors reported about 250 Gb of sequence data and roughly 100 million unique TCR beta sequences from 150 million to 200 million T cells. The T cell repertoires of 700 or so subjects were profiled by immunosequencing and related to cytomegalovirus serostatus. The study aimed to test whether cataloging public T cell receptors could reveal signatures of past pathogen exposure. An earlier analysis of some 500 of the donors used high-throughput TCR beta sequencing to judge whether each TCR beta V gene segment behaved as functional or pseudogenic. Donor age, sex, ethnicity and CMV serostatus were compiled together with the repertoire data. HLA typing covered class I and class II loci at four-digit resolution. Across under 500 genotyped donors of the cohort, an average of roughly 230,000 unique TCR beta nucleotide sequences per donor were sequenced, and approximately 17% of those sequences were non-productive. All discovery cohort repertoires had been generated using a single sequencing platform. The genetic ancestry cluster associated with self-reported Caucasian donors included about 84% of the 398 genotyped donors. Roughly 300 gigabases of sequencing data and 70 million to 100 million unique TCR sequences made up an early release that covered 500 to 700 HLA-typed donors. A later analysis re-examined previously published TCR beta repertoires from around 670 donors and added high-resolution HLA genotyping to investigate patterns of TCR occurrence. A later genetic analysis took genome-wide SNP genotypes for about 55% of the 666 donors and used that subset as a discovery cohort. The number of typed donors differed by locus: roughly 620-630 for A, B, C, DRB1 and DQB1; approximately 530 for DQA1; roughly 600 for DPA1; and about 450 for DPB1. To predict cytomegalovirus infection status, the study combined high-throughput TCR immunosequencing, statistical association of individual TCRs with disease status, and machine learning. Along with the approximately 670-subject first cohort, a separate validation cohort of more than 90 different subjects was used. Because of strong linkage in the cohort, five DR-DQ haplotypes were treated as single units for association and clustering. The later analysis used no new phenotypic data to find candidate immune exposures, relying instead on TCR beta sequences and their occurrence across donors.

CDR1 and CDR2 were assigned from the germline V gene as LGHNA and YSLEER. The CDR3, cysteine through phenylalanine, is 15 amino acids long. The only DNA kept is the CDR3, 45 bases in frame from the first base. Trimming at the junction amounts to 0 bases on V and 3 bases on J, and the germline ends lie 12 bases apart. In the case of this clone: No cognate antigen has been identified for it. No base quality values were provided; no much bigger clone lies one nucleotide off.

The paper's findings and limits, for the study overall: The earlier analysis of 587 of the donors excluded about 16 rarely observed V segments, including chromosome 9 orphons, because counts were too low. Cytomegalovirus status was reported to be diagnosed by the classifier with high specificity and sensitivity in both the original and validation cohorts. A further reported finding was that TCR beta sequences accurately predicted the HLA-A and HLA-B alleles for most subjects in the first cohort. The study gave a list of 150 to 200 TCR beta chains associated with cytomegalovirus. Immune exposure information for the cohort was limited to CMV serostatus. According to a later analysis, TCR association rates differed among HLA loci, with DRB1 alleles showing the most associated TCRs and HLA-C alleles showing the fewest. HLA typing was unavailable for some donors at each locus, so association tests used only the typed subset. Broadly in line with IMGT annotations, most TCR beta V segments showed up in productive rearrangements about 87% or about 30% of the time in an earlier analysis of 450 to 600 of the donors. A cluster of highly shared sequence variants was judged likely to be a technical artifact of the sequencing pipeline. Across donors, most TCR sequences were observed very rarely, whereas some public TCRs were present in many individuals. Several of the top co-occurrence clusters appeared to be linked to parvovirus B19, influenza, CMV and Epstein-Barr virus, according to a later analysis. In this cohort, only TCR beta chains were sequenced, and detectable features were limited by the absence of alpha or paired-chain data. Compared with the roughly 700-donor mean, donors in an Asian-associated ancestry cluster had fewer N-insertions in productive TCRs, according to a later genetic analysis. A later genetic analysis associated a missense DCLRE1C variant with V-gene and J-gene trimming of TCR beta chains, and an independent cohort replicated the association. At a false discovery rate of 0.05, a later analysis linked 16,951 TCR beta sequences to specific HLA alleles. Assigning TCR associations to individual alleles was difficult when HLA alleles, especially DR and DQ, strongly co-occurred. In a later analysis, HLA-associated TCR beta chains showed more clonal expansion and lower generation probabilities than non-associated chains that were equally common. Roughly uniform sequencing depth across donors was assumed in presence/absence analyses, although this assumption may not hold. According to a later analysis, most CMV-associated TCR beta chains appeared to be HLA-restricted, and the HLA associations seemed to be driven largely by CMV exposure. Because the 87-base-pair reads could not distinguish some IMGT-functional V segments, including TRBV6-2 and TRBV6-3, those segments were excluded. In vitro tests confirmed that a few of the cytomegalovirus-associated TCR beta chains recognize cytomegalovirus antigens. According to the authors, the approach could potentially be generalized to other disease states and immunological phenotypes. Linkage disequilibrium might explain the correlated functional status among segregating V segments, but an unknown experimental factor could not be ruled out.

The cohort was made up of around 720 healthy bone marrow donors. At the time of sampling, all cohort members were nominally healthy, though unrecorded immune exposures were likely present. The donor was CMV seropositive and belonged to the group of 270 or so seropositive cohort members. Every donor gave a peripheral blood sample, and the peripheral blood mononuclear cells from that sample were used for TCR beta sequencing. The Qiagen DNeasy Blood Extraction Kit was used to extract genomic DNA from the blood cell samples. Libraries were made using the immunoSEQ multiplex PCR assay. For the multiplex PCR, a mixture combining 60 forward primers for TCR Vbeta segments and 13 reverse primers for TCR Jbeta segments was used. The CDR3 region of rearranged TCR beta genes was amplified from genomic DNA with a multiplex PCR assay. On the Illumina HiSeq System, the amplified TCR beta libraries were sequenced as 87-base-pair reads. The published analysis was carried out like this. A later analysis counted 65 million to 90 million unique TCR beta chains across the 550 to 700 repertoires, and around 9.9 million of these chains were shared by at least two donors. Raw reads were error-corrected and collapsed into unique sequences with a nearest-neighbor algorithm that merged closely related sequences to remove PCR and sequencing errors. CDR3 sequences were aligned to IMGT reference sequences to assign V, D and J gene segments. For a sequence to be retained, a match of at least six nucleotides was required to both a V gene segment and a J gene segment. Rearrangements were classified as productive when the CDR3 lacked stop codons and remained in frame with V and J, and all other rearrangements were classified as non-productive. CDR3 was defined by IMGT convention, running from the second conserved V-encoded cysteine to the conserved J-encoded phenylalanine. The earlier analysis of about 610 of the donors excluded any sequence lacking an unambiguous match to a single V gene segment. An earlier analysis of 587 of the donors classified V segments as functional when productive rearrangements were above 56.7% and as segregating when the standard deviation between donors was above 5%. A statistical classification framework was built for diagnosing cytomegalovirus status from the catalog of TCR beta chain sequences. In a later analysis, TCR nucleotide sequences were compared against IMGT/GENE-DB human TR gene sequences so that V and J genes could be assigned. A later analysis assigned CDR3 sequences and most-parsimonious VDJ recombination scenarios with the TCRdist pipeline. In a later analysis, each TCR beta chain was defined by its CDR3 amino acid sequence together with its V-gene family, and reads lacking a unique V-gene family were excluded. To address suspected cross-contamination and a sequencing artifact, a later analysis removed approximately 590 highly shared, low-generation-probability nucleotide sequences. In a later analysis, a clonal expansion index was calculated for each public chain from normalized within-repertoire ranks of inferred template counts. A later analysis computed generation probabilities with a VDJ recombination model fitted to out-of-frame rearrangements, and checked the results against IGoR. Hypergeometric tests were used in a later analysis to score TCR-TCR, TCR-HLA and TCR-CMV co-occurrence, with a repertoire-size bias correction applied to the TCR pairs. To estimate false discovery rates, a later analysis permuted the HLA or CMV assignments 20 times. In a later analysis, co-occurring TCRs were grouped using DBSCAN, with TCRdist sequence similarity added in when clustering inside HLA-allele-positive subsets. For co-occurrence clustering, repertoires with fewer than 30,000 or more than 120,000 public chains were excluded, along with roughly five repertoires with anomalous nucleotide sharing. TCRdb obtained this table from immuneACCESS and retained in-frame rearrangements with V and J assigned. These tables miss some clones; where compared with another copy, unresolved V genes account for less than half of the shortfall, and the remainder is unexplained. That table furnishes V, J and clone size, whereas the DNA furnished D and trimming. Within this sample are tens of thousands of clones, with 60% to 75% of them counted one time only. The top ten constitute approximately 10% of the sample.

Sequencing was carried out using PBMCs. This TCR was sampled from a woman between 40 and 55 years old in good health and CMV-seropositive. The V and J genes are TRBV4-3 and TRBJ2-7, with TRBD1 perhaps the D gene, on 6 matching bases. CDR3 protein: CASSQDISRGYEQYF. The DNA is TGCGCCAGCAGCCAAGATATTAGCAGGGGCTACGAGCAGTACTTC.